This T cell receptor (beta chain) originates from a study of radiotherapy plus CTLA-4 blockade in lung cancer. Data came from immunoSEQ multiplex PCR; TCRdb stores just in-frame clones and leaves some out. The data hold tens of thousands of clones, with roughly 80% observed a single time. V was clipped by 5 bases and J by 5 bases, with 18 bases between them. There are 15 residues in the CDR3. Germline V gene lookup returns CDR1 SGHTA and CDR2 FQGNSA. This sequence joins TRBV7-2 and TRBJ1-1, with TRBD1 as a possible D gene (6 bases). The source material was peripheral blood, sampled from a patient treated with radiotherapy plus ipilimumab. The source is a human donor with non-small cell lung cancer who had a complete response to radiotherapy plus ipilimumab. CDR3: CASSPERGARTEAFF. The CDR3 DNA reads as TGTGCCAGCAGCCCCGAGAGGGGGGCTCGGACTGAAGCTTTCTTT.